This TCR beta chain was found in a study of cytomegalovirus exposure and HLA in healthy donors. PCR was performed using 60 Vbeta and 13 Jbeta primers. Clones were read by immunoSEQ multiplex PCR, and TCRdb kept only the in-frame ones, dropping some. The profile shows 200,000 to 250,000 clones, around 80% of them singletons. General study points: In a later analysis, several top co-occurrence clusters appeared linked to parvovirus B19, influenza, CMV and Epstein-Barr virus. A previous analysis found most TCR beta V segments productive roughly 90% or roughly 30% of the time.

To note about this clone: Its cognate antigen is unknown.

The sample was PBMCs. The sequence was obtained from a man aged 25 to 40 in good health and CMV-seronegative.

CDR3 sequence reads: CSSNGGGNYGYTF. Written as DNA, the CDR3 is TGCAGCTCCAATGGGGGGGGAAACTATGGCTACACCTTC. This chain uses TRBV29-1 with TRBJ1-2, with a tentative D call TRBD1 (5 bases). Trimming took off 8 bases at V and 2 bases at J, with 15 bases between the two ends. CDR1 is SQVTM and CDR2 is ANQGSEA in the germline V gene. CDR3 size: 13 residues.